This T cell receptor (beta chain) was sequenced in a study of blood T cell repertoires in COVID-19. Methods used by the authors: Amplification of reference gene primers provided the estimated nucleated cell counts. The data were produced by immunoSEQ multiplex PCR, yet TCRdb's version contains in-frame clones alone and is incomplete. D and trimming were read from the DNA, whereas the V and J calls and clone size are those reported in that table. The sample includes 150,000 to 200,000 clones, roughly four fifths of them seen just once. CDR3 size: 11 residues. The germline gives CDR1 MDHEN, CDR2 SYDVKM. The ends were cut back, 8 bases at V and 4 bases at J, with 8 bases in the middle.

V usage is TRBV28 and J usage is TRBJ1-2; no reliable D call. Sequences were obtained from peripheral blood. This TCR was recovered from a woman between 70 and 85 years old with COVID-19, enrolled during active disease. In nucleotides, the CDR3 is TGTGCCAGCGGTAGTACCTATGGCTACACCTTC. It is translated as CASGSTYGYTF.